Below, 6 T cell receptor beta chains from the same sample are listed, as sequenced in a study of T cells in tuberculosis. Sorting used thawed, overnight-rested PBMC stained with anti-CD3, a viability dye and GMM-loaded CD1B tetramer. The CD1B tetramers carried C32 glucose monomycolate purified from Rhodococcus equi. Clones were read by immunoSEQ multiplex PCR, and TCRdb kept only the in-frame ones, dropping some. The sample carries approximately 59,000 clones, nearly 90% recorded once. Sequenced: CD1b-GMM tetramer-negative cells sorted from PBMCs. The receptors come from an adult woman with latent tuberculosis.

The V and J genes are TRBV13 and TRBJ2-3, with 9 bases matching TRBD2. Trimming cost V 6 bases and J 2 bases; bases outside gene matches: 3. This CDR3 spans 14 amino acids. Germline CDR1 PRHDT, CDR2 FYEKMQ (reference sequence). The CDR3 is CASSLAGITDTQYF. The DNA of the CDR3 is TGTGCCAGCAGTCTAGCGGGAATCACAGATACGCAGTATTTT.

This clone was recorded only once. The rearrangement uses TRBV15 and TRBJ1-6; 8 bases are a match to TRBD1. CDR1 is LNHNV, CDR2 YYDKDF, per germline (reference sequence). The CDR3 is 15 residues long. V dropped 0 bases and J dropped 7; count of bases not matched to a gene: 2. CDR3 protein: CATSRETGDNSPLHF. The CDR3 DNA is TGTGCCACCAGCAGAGAGACAGGGGACAATTCACCCCTCCACTTT.

This chain joins TRBV6-1 and TRBJ2-3, with D tentatively TRBD1 (6 bases). Per germline, CDR1 MNHNS and CDR2 SASEGT. Trimming left V 8 bases short and J 6 bases short, with 12 bases between. The CDR3 spans 12 residues. Written as DNA, the CDR3 is TGTGCCAGCGGACAGAACGGGGATACGCAGTATTTT. Amino acids: CASGQNGDTQYF.

The J gene is TRBJ2-7, the V gene TRBV7-9, with a weak D call TRBD2 (5 bases). Trimming took 2 bases from V and 0 from J, leaving 11 bases between them. Germline loops: CDR1 SEHNR, CDR2 FQNEAQ (reference sequence). The CDR3 has 15 residues. The CDR3 loop reads CASSLRAGASYEQYF. In DNA form, the CDR3 reads TGTGCCAGCAGCTTAAGGGCGGGCGCCTCCTACGAGCAGTACTTC.

The chain uses TRBV11-2 and TRBJ2-2, with 7 bases fitting TRBD1. CDR1 SGHAT and CDR2 FQNNGV come from the germline V gene. CDR3 length: 14 residues. With V trimmed by 4 bases and J by 8 bases, 7 bases remained unmatched. As DNA, the CDR3 is TGTGCCAGCAGCTCTGACAGGGTTGGTGGGGAGCTGTTTTTT. It codes for CASSSDRVGGELFF.

This chain uses TRBV29-1 with TRBJ1-2, with 7 positions matching TRBD1. CDR1 is SQVTM and CDR2 is ANQGSEA in the germline V gene. The CDR3 contains 12 residues. The V segment lost 3 bases and the J segment 5 bases; nucleotides outside the gene matches: 3. CDR3 sequence: CSVDQGGYGYTF. CDR3 bases: TGCAGCGTTGATCAGGGGGGTTATGGCTACACCTTC.